This TCR beta chain appears in the sequencing data of a study of T-cell reconstitution after alpha-beta-depleted transplantation in children. Study-level findings and limits: Recipient T cells and thymic progenitors that survived were the source of the high TCRbeta diversity seen at day 60 in some patients. By about two months after transplant, alpha-beta T cells reportedly arose from several hundred graft clones that had expanded. T cells produced anew were the main source of T-cell counts and diversity one year after transplant.

A TCRbeta library incorporating unique molecular identifiers was prepared. MiXCR, run by TCRdb on the PCR reads, gives a single entry per CDR3 protein. The sample gives 800,000 to 1,000,000 distinct CDR3 sequences, under 30% of which show up once; over 25% is in the top ten. This clonotype was counted between two and nine times. Its target is unknown. The CDR3 runs to 18 residues. V was cut by 0 bases and J by 2 bases, with 19 bases left in between. The TCR was taken from a boy in the first two years of life who had a stem cell transplant for SCID, so the T cells may come from the graft donor. Material: PBMCs, mostly from graft donor cells, obtained 360 days after TCRalphabeta/CD19-depleted stem cell transplant. The genes are TRBV12-3 or TRBV12-4 and TRBJ1-1; the D is unclear. The CDR3 region is CASSLAGWAVTENTEAFF. The CDR3 region has the DNA TGTGCCAGCAGTTTAGCGGGTTGGGCGGTGACGGAAAACACTGAAGCTTTCTTT.